This T cell receptor (beta chain) appears in the sequencing data of a study of T cells in Graves' hyperthyroidism and ophthalmopathy. This clonotype was seen repeatedly, ten times or more. RNA transcripts were the template for amplifying TCR beta CDR3 regions. Researchers ran a first-round RT-PCR on the TCR CDR3 using the HTBI primer set. TCRdb used MiXCR to reprocess the multiplex PCR reads, holding one entry per CDR3 protein. The sample gives some 270,000 distinct CDR3 sequences, approximately 15% of which show up once; 7.9% is in the top ten. With 2 bases clipped from V and 2 bases from J, the junction kept 5 bases outside the gene matches. The CDR3 length is 16 residues. CDR1 and CDR2 from the germline V gene are MNHNS and SASEGT.

The V gene is TRBV6-1, the J gene TRBJ2-5; 10 nucleotides line up with TRBD2. The clonotype originates from a woman in her forties with Graves' hyperthyroidism. The sequenced sample consisted of blood. The CDR3 is CASSEISAGGQETQYF. The CDR3 region has the DNA TGTGCCAGCAGTGAAATTTCAGCGGGAGGGCAAGAGACCCAGTACTTC.